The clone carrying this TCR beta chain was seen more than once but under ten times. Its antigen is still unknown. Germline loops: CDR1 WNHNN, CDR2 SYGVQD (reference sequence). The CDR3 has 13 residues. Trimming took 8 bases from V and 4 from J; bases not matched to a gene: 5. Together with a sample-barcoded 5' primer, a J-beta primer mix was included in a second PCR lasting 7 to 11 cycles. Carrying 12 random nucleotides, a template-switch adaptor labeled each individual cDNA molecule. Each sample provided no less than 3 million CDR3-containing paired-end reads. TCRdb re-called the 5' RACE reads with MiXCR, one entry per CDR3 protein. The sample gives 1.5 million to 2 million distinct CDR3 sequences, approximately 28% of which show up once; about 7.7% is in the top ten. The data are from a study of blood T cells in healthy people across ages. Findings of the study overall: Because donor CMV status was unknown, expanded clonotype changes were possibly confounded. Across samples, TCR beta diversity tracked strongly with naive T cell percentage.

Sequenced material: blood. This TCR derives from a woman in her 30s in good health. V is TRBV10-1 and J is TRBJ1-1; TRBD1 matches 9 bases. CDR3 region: CASQDRGGTEAFF. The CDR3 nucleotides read TGCGCCAGCCAGGACAGGGGAGGCACTGAAGCTTTCTTT.